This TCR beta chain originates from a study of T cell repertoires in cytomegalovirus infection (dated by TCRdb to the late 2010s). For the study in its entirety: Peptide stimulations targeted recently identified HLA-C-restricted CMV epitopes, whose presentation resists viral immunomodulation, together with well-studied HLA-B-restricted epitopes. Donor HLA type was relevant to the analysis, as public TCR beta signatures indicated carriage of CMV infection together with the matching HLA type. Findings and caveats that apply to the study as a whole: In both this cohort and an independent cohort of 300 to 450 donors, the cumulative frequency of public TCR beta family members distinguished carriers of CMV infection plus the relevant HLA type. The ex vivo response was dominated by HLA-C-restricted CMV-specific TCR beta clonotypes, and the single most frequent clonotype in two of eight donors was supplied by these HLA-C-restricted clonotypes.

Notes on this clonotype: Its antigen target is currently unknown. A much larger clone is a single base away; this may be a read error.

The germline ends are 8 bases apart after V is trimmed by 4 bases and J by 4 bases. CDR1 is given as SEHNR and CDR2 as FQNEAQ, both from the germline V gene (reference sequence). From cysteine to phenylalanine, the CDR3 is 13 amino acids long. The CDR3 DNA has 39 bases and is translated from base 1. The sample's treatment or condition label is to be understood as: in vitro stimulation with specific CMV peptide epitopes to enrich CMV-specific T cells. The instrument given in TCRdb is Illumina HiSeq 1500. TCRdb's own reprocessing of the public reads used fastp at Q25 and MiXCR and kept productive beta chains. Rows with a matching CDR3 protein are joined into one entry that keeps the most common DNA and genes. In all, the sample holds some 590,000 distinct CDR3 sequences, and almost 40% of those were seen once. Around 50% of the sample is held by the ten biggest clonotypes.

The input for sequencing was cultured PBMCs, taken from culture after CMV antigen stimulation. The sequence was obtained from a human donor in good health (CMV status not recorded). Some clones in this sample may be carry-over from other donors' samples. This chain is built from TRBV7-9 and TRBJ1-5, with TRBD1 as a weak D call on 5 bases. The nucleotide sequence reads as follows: TGTGCCAGCAGCTCAGGGTGGAATCAGCCCCAGCATTTT. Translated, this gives CASSSGWNQPQHF.